This is a list of T cell receptor beta chains from one sample in a study of T cell responses to AZD1222 COVID-19 vaccine. Method: immunoSEQ multiplex PCR; TCRdb's copy keeps in-frame clones and lacks some. The repertoire consists of roughly 98,000 clones, with less than 85% occurring once and the leading ten covering 13% to 15%. This sample comprised peripheral blood, obtained 28 days after the second AZD1222 dose. The receptor source for this set is an adult who received the AZD1222 COVID-19 vaccine. The CDR3 runs from the conserved cysteine through the conserved F or W. The D gene is left open where the match is weak. Not every row has a clone size; where given, it reads once, few, many or a size class.

d_call clone_size j_call v_call cdr3_nt cdr3_aa
TRBD1 - TRBJ2-7 TRBV5-1 TGCGCCAGCAGCTTCTCCCCGGGACAGCCTTACGAGCAGTACTTC CASSFSPGQPYEQYF
- - TRBJ2-2 TRBV18 TGTGCCAGCTCATACCATTACTCCGAGTTGAGTAACACCGGGGAGCTGTTTTTT CASSYHYSELSNTGELFF
- - TRBJ1-1 TRBV25-1 TGTGCCAGCAGTGCGACCAGGGACACTGAAGCTTTCTTT CASSATRDTEAFF
- - TRBJ1-5 TRBV30 TGTGCCTGGGGTCGGACCCCCCAGGGCCGGGAGCCCCAGCATTTT CAWGRTPQGREPQHF
- - TRBJ1-4 TRBV4-3 TGCGCCAGCAGCCAAGGAGCATTAACAAATGAAAAACTGTTTTTT CASSQGALTNEKLFF
- - TRBJ1-1 TRBV15 TGTGCCACCAGCAGAGATCGGCGGGAGGATGCTTTCTTT CATSRDRREDAFF
TRBD1 - TRBJ1-1 TRBV10-1 TGCGCCAGCGCCGGATTAGGACAGGCAGAAGCTTTCTTT CASAGLGQAEAFF
- - TRBJ1-5 TRBV6-5 TGTGCCAGCAGGGCCGGGACGAACGTTGGGTCCCAGCATTTT CASRAGTNVGSQHF
TRBD1 - TRBJ1-5 TRBV27 TGTGCCAGCAGTCCGGGGACAGGGGCTCAGCCCCAGCATTTT CASSPGTGAQPQHF
- once TRBJ2-1 TRBV11-2 TGTGCCAGCAGCTTAGTTGGAGGCGTTGGGGCCAGAGCCCCAATGAAGCAGTTCTTC CASSLVGGVGARAPMKQFF
- few TRBJ1-5 TRBV15 TGTGCCACCAGCAGCAGAGGAGGGGGGAAGGGGCCTGGAGGTCGGGTGGGCATTCAGCCCCAGCATTTT CATSSRGGGKGPGGRVGIQPQHF
- - TRBJ2-2 TRBV29-1 TGCAGCGCATGCCGCAGGGATGCCCGGGAGCTGTTTTTT CSACRRDARELFF
- once TRBJ2-7 TRBV19 TGTGCCAGTAGTATCAGGAGATACGAGCAGTACTTC CASSIRRYEQYF
- - TRBJ2-7 TRBV6-5 TGTGCCAGCAGTTACGGCGACGTCAACTACGAGCAGTACTTC CASSYGDVNYEQYF
- few TRBJ1-3 TRBV5-4 TGTGCCAGCAGCGGCCTTCCGGGGGGCTCTGGAAACACCATATATTTT CASSGLPGGSGNTIYF
- - TRBJ1-1 TRBV5-1 TGCGCCAGCAGCTTGGGTCCGGGGGCTGGGGGCACTGAAGCTTTCTTT CASSLGPGAGGTEAFF
- - TRBJ1-1 TRBV27 TGTGCCAGCAGAAGACAGTTCCCGAACACTGAAGCTTTCTTT CASRRQFPNTEAFF
- - TRBJ2-1 TRBV9 TGTGCCAGCAGAGGGGGAGGGTCAAATGAGCAGTTCTTC CASRGGGSNEQFF
- - TRBJ2-7 TRBV1 TGCACCAGCAGCCAAGTTGTCCGGGGGGGCCAGGAGCAGTACTTC CTSSQVVRGGQEQYF
- - TRBJ2-5 TRBV14 TGTGCCAGCAGCCAAGAACCACGGAGGGAGACCCAGTACTTC CASSQEPRRETQYF
TRBD2 - TRBJ2-1 TRBV12-3/TRBV12-4 TGTGCCAGCAGTTTGACTAGCGATGAGCAGTTCTTC CASSLTSDEQFF
TRBD1 - TRBJ1-1 TRBV5-4 TGTGCCAGCAGCTCACCACTTGGACAGGGGAACACTGAAGCTTTCTTT CASSSPLGQGNTEAFF
- once TRBJ2-7 TRBV7-8 TGTGCCAGCAGCTTAGTTCCACAGAGCTCCTACGAGCAGTACTTC CASSLVPQSSYEQYF
- - TRBJ2-3 TRBV11-3 TGTGCCAGCAGCTTAGGGTTGGGAGGGTCAGGGGCGCAGTATTTT CASSLGLGGSGAQYF
- - TRBJ2-3 TRBV4-1 TGCGCCAGCAGCCAACAAGAGGCTAGAGATACGCAGTATTTT CASSQQEARDTQYF
- few TRBJ2-1 TRBV5-1 TGCGCCAGCAGCTCCGCGGAGGGCTACAATGAGCAGTTCTTC CASSSAEGYNEQFF
- once TRBJ1-1 TRBV10-3 TGTGCCTCCACCCTAGGCCAGATTTTGAACACTGAAGCTTTCTTT CASTLGQILNTEAFF
TRBD1 - TRBJ2-3 TRBV24-1 TGTGCCACCAGTGACCCCGGGACAGGAACTTCAGATACGCAGTATTTT CATSDPGTGTSDTQYF
- - TRBJ2-2 TRBV21-1 TGTGCCAGCAGCAAAGATGAAGGCGGGGGGAACACCGGGGAGCTGTTTTTT CASSKDEGGGNTGELFF
- once TRBJ1-6 TRBV27 TGTGCCAGCAGTTTTAACAGGGAAAATAATTCACCCCTCCACTTT CASSFNRENNSPLHF
- - TRBJ1-1 TRBV5-6 TGTGCCAGCAGCTTCCGGGACGGACTAACTGTTGGTGAAGCTTTCTTT CASSFRDGLTVGEAFF
TRBD2 - TRBJ2-2 TRBV19 TGTGCCAGTACCCAAGGGCTAGTCGGGAGGGGCACCGGGGAGCTGTTTTTT CASTQGLVGRGTGELFF
TRBD1 - TRBJ1-2 TRBV12-3/TRBV12-4 TGTGCCACCATGGCAGGGGGGAACTATGGCTACACCTTC CATMAGGNYGYTF
TRBD2 - TRBJ2-3 TRBV7-2 TGTGCCAGCAGCTCACCCCCTAGCGGGTTGTTGACAGATACGCAGTATTTT CASSSPPSGLLTDTQYF
- few TRBJ1-4 TRBV5-6 TGTGCCAGCAGCCCGGGACACTCAGGGAAAAAACTGTTTTTT CASSPGHSGKKLFF
- - TRBJ2-2 TRBV18 TGTGCCAGCTCAACCCGGGACACGGGTAACACCGGGGAGCTGTTTTTT CASSTRDTGNTGELFF
- - TRBJ2-5 TRBV4-3 TGCGCCAGCAGCCAAGATCTCCCGGGACTGGGAGTAGAGACCCAGTACTTC CASSQDLPGLGVETQYF
- - TRBJ2-3 TRBV5-4 TGTGCCAGCAGCTTGGTGGGAGCATGGGAGACAGATACGCAGTATTTT CASSLVGAWETDTQYF
TRBD2 - TRBJ2-6 TRBV28 TGTGCCAGCAGTTCTATTCTAAAGGGTCTAGCGGGAGCGGCTGGGGCCAACGTCCTGACTTTC CASSSILKGLAGAAGANVLTF
- few TRBJ2-7 TRBV5-4 TGTGCCAGCAGCTCCAGGCGTGGATCCTACGAGCAGTACTTC CASSSRRGSYEQYF
- - TRBJ2-5 TRBV18 TGTGCCAGCTCCCCGACCGGGAATGGGGCAGAGACCCAGTACTTC CASSPTGNGAETQYF